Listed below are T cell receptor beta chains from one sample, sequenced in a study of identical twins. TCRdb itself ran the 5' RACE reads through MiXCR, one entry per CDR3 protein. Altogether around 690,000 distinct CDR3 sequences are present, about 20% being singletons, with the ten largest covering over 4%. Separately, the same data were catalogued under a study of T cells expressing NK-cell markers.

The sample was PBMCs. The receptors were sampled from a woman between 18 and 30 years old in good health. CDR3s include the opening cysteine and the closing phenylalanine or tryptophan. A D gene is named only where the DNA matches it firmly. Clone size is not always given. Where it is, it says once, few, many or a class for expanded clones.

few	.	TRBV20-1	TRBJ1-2	TGCAGTGCTGGCACAGATCACTATGGCTACACCTTC	CSAGTDHYGYTF
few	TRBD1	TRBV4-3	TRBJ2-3	TGCGCCAGCAGCCAAGAGGGTCAGGGGGCAGATACGCAGTATTTT	CASSQEGQGADTQYF
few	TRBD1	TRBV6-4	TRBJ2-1	TGTGCCAGCAGTGACGGGACAGCGCCCTACAATGAGCAGTTCTTC	CASSDGTAPYNEQFF
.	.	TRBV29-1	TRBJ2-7	TGCAGCGTTGAGCTGCGCTCCTACGAGCAGTACTTC	CSVELRSYEQYF
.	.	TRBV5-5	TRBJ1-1	TGTGCCAGCAGCTCTGGGACCTTCGGGGGCACTGAAGCTTTCTTT	CASSSGTFGGTEAFF
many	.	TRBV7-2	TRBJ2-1	TGTGCCAGCAGTTCCGTTTGGCGGGACAGTAAGTTCTTC	CASSSVWRDSKFF
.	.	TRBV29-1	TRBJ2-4	TGCAGCGTTGAAGACTATTCTACACTAGCCAAAAACATTCAGTACTTC	CSVEDYSTLAKNIQYF
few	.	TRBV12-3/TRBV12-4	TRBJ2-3	TGTGCCAGCAGGGAAACTAGAATCGATACGCAGTATTTT	CASRETRIDTQYF
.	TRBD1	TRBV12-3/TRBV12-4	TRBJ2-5	TGTGCCAGCACCTCGACAGGGGAGACCCAGTACTTC	CASTSTGETQYF
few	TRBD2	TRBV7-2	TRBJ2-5	TGTGCCAGCAGCGCCCTTCGCGGGAGAGAGACCCAGTACTTC	CASSALRGRETQYF
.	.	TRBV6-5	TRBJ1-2	TGTGCCACCGAGGCCCAAACGGGCTACACCTTC	CATEAQTGYTF
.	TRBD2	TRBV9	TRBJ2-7	TGTGCCAGCAGCGTATTAGCGGGAGGCCCCACCTACGAGCAGTACTTC	CASSVLAGGPTYEQYF
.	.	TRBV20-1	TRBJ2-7	TGCAGTGGCGGCGTCAGGCAGTCCTACGAGCAGTACTTC	CSGGVRQSYEQYF
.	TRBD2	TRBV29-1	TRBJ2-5	TGCAGCGTAACGGGGGGGACCGAGACCCAGTACTTC	CSVTGGTETQYF
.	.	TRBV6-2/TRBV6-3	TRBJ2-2	TGTGCCAGCAACGAGTGGGGGAACACCGGGGAGCTGTTTTTT	CASNEWGNTGELFF
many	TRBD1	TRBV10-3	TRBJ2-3	TGTGCCACGGGGCCGGGACAGCTCACAGATACGCAGTATTTT	CATGPGQLTDTQYF
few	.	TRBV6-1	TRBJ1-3	TGTGCCAGCAGTCAATGGGGCTCCAATGGAAACACCATATATTTT	CASSQWGSNGNTIYF
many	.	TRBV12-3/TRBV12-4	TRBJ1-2	TGTGCCAGCAGTCCCCGGCTCTATGGCTACACCTTC	CASSPRLYGYTF
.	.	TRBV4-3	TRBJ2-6	TGCGCCAGCAGCCGTTACTACTCTGGGGCCAACGTCCTGACTTTC	CASSRYYSGANVLTF
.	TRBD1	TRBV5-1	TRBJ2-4	TGCGCCAGCAGCCGGGGACAGGACAAAAACATTCAGTACTTC	CASSRGQDKNIQYF
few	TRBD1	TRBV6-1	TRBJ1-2	TGTGCCAGCAGTGAAAGAAGGACAGGGGGCTTCTATGGCTACACCTTC	CASSERRTGGFYGYTF
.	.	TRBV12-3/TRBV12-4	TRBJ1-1	TGTGCCAGCAGCACCCCCTCAGACAAGTTTGAAGCTTTCTTT	CASSTPSDKFEAFF
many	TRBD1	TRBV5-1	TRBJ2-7	TGCGCCAGCAGCCCCGGGACAGGAATTTACGAGCAGTACTTC	CASSPGTGIYEQYF